This T cell receptor beta chain was recorded in a study of blood T cell repertoires in COVID-19. The authors' processing: Nucleated cell counts were estimated from reference gene primer amplification. Data came from immunoSEQ multiplex PCR; TCRdb stores just in-frame clones and leaves some out. V and J calls and clone size are those listed in that table; D and trimming were worked out from the DNA. This sample has under 250,000 clones; over 80% occur once, and the top ten carry about 1.6%. The sample was peripheral blood. This clonotype was obtained from a woman aged 40 to 50 who had recovered from COVID-19.

CDR3 protein: CASSLGLARETQYF. Here the CDR3 DNA reads TGTGCCAGCAGCCTCGGACTAGCACGAGAGACCCAGTACTTC. The genes are TRBV5-4 and TRBJ2-5; 8 bases match TRBD2. The J segment lost 4 bases and the V segment lost 4 bases, leaving 6 bases of the junction unmatched. CDR1 is SGHNT, CDR2 YYREEE, per germline (reference sequence). This CDR3 has 14 residues.